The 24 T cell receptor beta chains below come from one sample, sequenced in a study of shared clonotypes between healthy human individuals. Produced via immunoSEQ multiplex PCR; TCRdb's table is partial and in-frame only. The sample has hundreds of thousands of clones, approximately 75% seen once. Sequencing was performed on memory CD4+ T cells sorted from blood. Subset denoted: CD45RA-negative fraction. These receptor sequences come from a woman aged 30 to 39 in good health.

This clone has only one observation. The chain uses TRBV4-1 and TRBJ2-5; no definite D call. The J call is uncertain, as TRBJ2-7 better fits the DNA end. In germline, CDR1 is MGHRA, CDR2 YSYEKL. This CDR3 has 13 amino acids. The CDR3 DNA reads TGCGCCAGCAGCCAAGAACTGAGCTACGAGCAGTACTTC. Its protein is CASSQELSYEQYF.

As DNA, the CDR3 is TGTGCCAGCAGTTTGTACAGGGCCCGGGATGAGCAGTTCTTC. Encoded protein: CASSLYRARDEQFF. This rearrangement joins TRBV28 to TRBJ2-1; D is possibly TRBD1 (6 bases). In germline, CDR1 is MDHEN, CDR2 SYDVKM. V was trimmed by 3 bases and J by 8 bases, leaving 14 bases between them. The CDR3 sequence is 14 residues long.

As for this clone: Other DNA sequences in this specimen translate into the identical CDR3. The CDR3 sequence is CASSIALNQPQHF. CDR3 in DNA: TGTGCCAGTAGTATAGCTCTAAATCAGCCCCAGCATTTT. This chain links TRBV19 with TRBJ1-5; D gene uncertain. The CDR3 is made up of 13 amino acids. The ends were cut back, 1 base at V and 4 bases at J, with 5 bases in the middle. CDR1 is LNHDA, CDR2 SQIVND, per germline (reference sequence).

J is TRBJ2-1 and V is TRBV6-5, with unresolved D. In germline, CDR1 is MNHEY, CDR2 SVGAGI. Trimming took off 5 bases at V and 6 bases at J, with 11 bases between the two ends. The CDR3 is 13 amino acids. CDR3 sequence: CASSTGPSNEQFF. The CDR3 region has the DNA TGTGCCAGCAGTACCGGACCCAGCAATGAGCAGTTCTTC.

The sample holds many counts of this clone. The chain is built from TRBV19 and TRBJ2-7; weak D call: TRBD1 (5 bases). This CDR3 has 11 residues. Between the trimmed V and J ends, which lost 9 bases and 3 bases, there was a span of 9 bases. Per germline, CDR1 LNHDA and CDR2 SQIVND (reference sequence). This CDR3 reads CASATGYEQYF. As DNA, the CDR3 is TGTGCCAGCGCAACAGGCTACGAGCAGTACTTC.

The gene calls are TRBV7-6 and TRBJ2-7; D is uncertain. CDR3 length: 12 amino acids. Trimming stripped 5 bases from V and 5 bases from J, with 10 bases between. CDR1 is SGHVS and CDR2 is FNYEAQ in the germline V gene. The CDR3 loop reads CASSPGRDEQYF. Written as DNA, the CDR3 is TGTGCCAGCAGCCCCGGCCGGGACGAGCAGTACTTC.

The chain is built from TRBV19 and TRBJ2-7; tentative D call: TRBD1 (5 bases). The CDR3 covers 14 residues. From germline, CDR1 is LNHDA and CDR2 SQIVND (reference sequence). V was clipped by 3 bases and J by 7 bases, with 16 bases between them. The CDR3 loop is CASSIGADLREQYF. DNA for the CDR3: TGTGCCAGTAGTATTGGGGCCGACCTACGGGAGCAGTACTTC.

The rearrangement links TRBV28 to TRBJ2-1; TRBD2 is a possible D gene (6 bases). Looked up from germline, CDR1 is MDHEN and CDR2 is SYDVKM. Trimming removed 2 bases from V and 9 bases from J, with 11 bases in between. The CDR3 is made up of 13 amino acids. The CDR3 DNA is TGTGCCAGCAGTTTAGGGGGGAACAGTGAGCAGTTCTTC. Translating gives CASSLGGNSEQFF.

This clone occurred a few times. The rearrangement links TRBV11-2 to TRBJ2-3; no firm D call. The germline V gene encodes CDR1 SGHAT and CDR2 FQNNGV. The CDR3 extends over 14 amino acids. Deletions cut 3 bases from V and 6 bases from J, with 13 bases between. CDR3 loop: CASSLGQAPDTQYF. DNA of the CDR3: TGTGCCAGCAGCTTGGGTCAAGCGCCGGATACGCAGTATTTT.

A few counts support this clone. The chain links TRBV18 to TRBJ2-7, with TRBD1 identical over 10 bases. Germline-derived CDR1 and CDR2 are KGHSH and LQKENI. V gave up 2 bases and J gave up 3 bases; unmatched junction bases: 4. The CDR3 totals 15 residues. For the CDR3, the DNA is TGTGCCAGCTCACCAAGGGGGACAGGGGTCTACGAGCAGTACTTC. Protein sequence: CASSPRGTGVYEQYF.

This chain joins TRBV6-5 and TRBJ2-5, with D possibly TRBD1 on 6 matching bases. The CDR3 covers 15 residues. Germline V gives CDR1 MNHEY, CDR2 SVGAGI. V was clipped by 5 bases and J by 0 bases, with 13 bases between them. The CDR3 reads CASSRTWTDQETQYF. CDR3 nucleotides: TGTGCCAGCAGTAGAACGTGGACAGACCAAGAGACCCAGTACTTC.

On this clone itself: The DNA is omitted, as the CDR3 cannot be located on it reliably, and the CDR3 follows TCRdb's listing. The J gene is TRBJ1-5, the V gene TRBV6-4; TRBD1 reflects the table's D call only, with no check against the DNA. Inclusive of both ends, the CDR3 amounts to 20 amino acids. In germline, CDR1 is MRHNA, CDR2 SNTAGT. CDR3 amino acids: CASSVCASSETGKYNQPQHF.

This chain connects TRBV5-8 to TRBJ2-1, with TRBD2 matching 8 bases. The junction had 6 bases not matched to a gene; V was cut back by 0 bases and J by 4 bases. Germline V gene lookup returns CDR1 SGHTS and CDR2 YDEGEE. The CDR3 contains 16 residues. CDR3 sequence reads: CASSLGYGREYNEQFF. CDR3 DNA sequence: TGTGCCAGCAGCTTGGGTTACGGGAGGGAATACAATGAGCAGTTCTTC.

The CDR3 protein is CASSFSSGQETQYF. Here the CDR3 DNA reads TGTGCCAGCAGCTTCTCTAGCGGCCAAGAGACCCAGTACTTC. The chain couples TRBV5-4 to TRBJ2-5, with 7 positions matching TRBD2. V lost 2 bases to trimming and J lost 1 base; unmatched junction nucleotides: 2. Germline CDR1 and CDR2: SGHNT and YYREEE (reference sequence). This CDR3 has 14 residues.

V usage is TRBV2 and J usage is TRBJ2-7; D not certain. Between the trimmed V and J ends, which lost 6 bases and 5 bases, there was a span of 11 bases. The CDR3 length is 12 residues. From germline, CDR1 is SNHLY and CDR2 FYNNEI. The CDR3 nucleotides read TGTGCCAGCAGCCACTTAAAAGACGAGCAGTACTTC. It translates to CASSHLKDEQYF. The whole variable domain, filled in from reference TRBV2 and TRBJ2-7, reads EPEVTQTPSHQVTQMGQEVILRCVPISNHLYFYWYRQILGQKVEFLVSFYNNEISEKSEIFDDQFSVERPDGSNFTLKIRSTKLEDSAMYFCASSHLKDEQYFGPGTRLTVT.

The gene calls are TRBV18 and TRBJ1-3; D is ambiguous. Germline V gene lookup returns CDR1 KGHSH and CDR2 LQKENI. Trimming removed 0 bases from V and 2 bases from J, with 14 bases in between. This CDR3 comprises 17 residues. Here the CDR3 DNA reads TGTGCCAGCTCACCACCGTCCAGCCGGGTGGCTGGAAACACCATATATTTT. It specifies CASSPPSSRVAGNTIYF. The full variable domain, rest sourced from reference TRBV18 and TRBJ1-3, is NAGVMQNPRHLVRRRGQEARLRCSPMKGHSHVYWYRQLPEEGLKFMVYLQKENIIDESGMPKERFSAEFPKEGPSILRIQQVVRGDSAAYFCASSPPSSRVAGNTIYFGEGSWLTVV.

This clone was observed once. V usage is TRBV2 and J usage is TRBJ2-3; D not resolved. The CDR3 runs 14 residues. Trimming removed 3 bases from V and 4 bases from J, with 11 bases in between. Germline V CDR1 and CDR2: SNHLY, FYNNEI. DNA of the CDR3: TGTGCCAGCAGTGATCCTGGGTTTGCAGATACGCAGTATTTT. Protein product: CASSDPGFADTQYF.

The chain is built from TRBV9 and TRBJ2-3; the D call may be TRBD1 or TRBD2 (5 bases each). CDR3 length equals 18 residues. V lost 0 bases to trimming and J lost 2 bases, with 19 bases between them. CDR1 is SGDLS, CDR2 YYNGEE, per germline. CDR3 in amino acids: CASSVEGPQVGTTDTQYF. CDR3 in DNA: TGTGCCAGCAGCGTAGAAGGGCCCCAAGTGGGGACCACAGATACGCAGTATTTT.

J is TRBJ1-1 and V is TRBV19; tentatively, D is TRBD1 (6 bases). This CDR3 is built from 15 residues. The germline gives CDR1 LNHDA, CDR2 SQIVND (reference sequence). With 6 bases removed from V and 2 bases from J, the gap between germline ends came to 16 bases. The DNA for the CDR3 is TGTGCCAGTAGACCCCGACAGGATGCCAACACTGAAGCTTTCTTT. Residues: CASRPRQDANTEAFF.

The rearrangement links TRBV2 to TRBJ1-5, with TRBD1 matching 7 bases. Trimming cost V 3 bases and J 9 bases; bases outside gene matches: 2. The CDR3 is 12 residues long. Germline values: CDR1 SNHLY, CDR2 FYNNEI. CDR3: CASSEGDRPQHF. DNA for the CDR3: TGTGCCAGCAGTGAGGGGGACAGGCCCCAGCATTTT.

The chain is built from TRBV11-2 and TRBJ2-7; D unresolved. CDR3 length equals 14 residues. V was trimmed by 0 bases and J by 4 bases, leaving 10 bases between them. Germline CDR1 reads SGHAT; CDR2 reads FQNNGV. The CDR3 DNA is TGTGCCAGCAGCTTAGATCTCGTCAAGTACGAGCAGTACTTC. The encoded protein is CASSLDLVKYEQYF.

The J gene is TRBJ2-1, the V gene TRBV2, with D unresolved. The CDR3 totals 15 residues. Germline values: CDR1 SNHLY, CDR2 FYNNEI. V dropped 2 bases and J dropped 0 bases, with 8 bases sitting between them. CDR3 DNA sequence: TGTGCCAGCAGTGAACGGCGCAGCTCCTACAATGAGCAGTTCTTC. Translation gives CASSERRSSYNEQFF.

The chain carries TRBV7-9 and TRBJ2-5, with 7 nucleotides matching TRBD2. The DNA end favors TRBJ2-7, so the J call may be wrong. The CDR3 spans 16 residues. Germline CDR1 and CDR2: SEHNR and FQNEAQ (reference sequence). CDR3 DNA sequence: TGTGCCAGCAGCTTAGTGGTGACGGGGGGCTCCTACGAGCAGTACTTC. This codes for CASSLVVTGGSYEQYF.

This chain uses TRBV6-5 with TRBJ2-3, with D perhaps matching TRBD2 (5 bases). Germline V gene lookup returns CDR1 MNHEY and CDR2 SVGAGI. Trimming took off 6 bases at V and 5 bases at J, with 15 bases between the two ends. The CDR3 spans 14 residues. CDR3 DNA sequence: TGTGCCAGCAGGCGCGATGGTCGGGGAGATACGCAGTATTTT. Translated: CASRRDGRGDTQYF.